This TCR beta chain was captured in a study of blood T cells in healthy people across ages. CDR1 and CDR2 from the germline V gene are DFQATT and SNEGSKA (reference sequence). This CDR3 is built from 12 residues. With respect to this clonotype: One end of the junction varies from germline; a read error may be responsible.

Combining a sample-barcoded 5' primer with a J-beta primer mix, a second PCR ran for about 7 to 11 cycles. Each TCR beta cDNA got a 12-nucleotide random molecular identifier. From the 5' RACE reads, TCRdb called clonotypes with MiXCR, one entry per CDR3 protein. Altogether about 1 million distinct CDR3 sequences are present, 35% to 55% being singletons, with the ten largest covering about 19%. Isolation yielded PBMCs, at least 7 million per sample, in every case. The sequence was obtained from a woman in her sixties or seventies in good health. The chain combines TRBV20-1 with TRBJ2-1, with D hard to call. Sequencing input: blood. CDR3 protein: CSVRLSHDERFF. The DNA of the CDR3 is TGCAGTGTCCGGCTGTCGCACGATGAGCGGTTCTTC.